The 24 T cell receptor beta chains below were found in one sample sequenced in a study of identical twins. Using its own MiXCR run on the 5' RACE reads, TCRdb lists one record per CDR3 protein. The sample lists 350,000 to 600,000 distinct CDR3 sequences; 12% to 15% were seen once. These data also formed part of another study, on yellow fever vaccine responses in identical twins.

Sequencing was done on a sample of CD4+ T cells sorted from blood. The receptors derive from a woman aged 18-35 years in good health.

This clonotype was seen more than once but under ten times. This sequence joins TRBV4-3 and TRBJ2-3, with TRBD1 as a possible D gene (5 bases). The V gene's germline CDR1 is LGHNA and CDR2 YSLEER. This CDR3 is built from 15 residues. Trimming took off 1 base at V and 9 bases at J, with 17 bases between the two ends. The CDR3 coding sequence is TGCGCCAGCAGCCAAGGTGGCCAGGGAACGAGGACGCAGTATTTT. Protein product: CASSQGGQGTRTQYF.

The chain joins TRBV10-3 to TRBJ2-5; 9 bases are shared with TRBD1. The CDR3 is made up of 14 amino acids. CDR1 and CDR2 from the germline V gene are ENHRY and SYGVKD. Trimming at V came to 10 bases and at J to 3 bases, leaving 9 bases not matched to a gene. The chain's CDR3 is CATQTGTGKETQYF. The CDR3 DNA is TGTGCCACCCAAACCGGGACAGGGAAAGAGACCCAGTACTTC.

This clonotype was observed at least ten times. The chain links TRBV5-1 to TRBJ2-3, with 9 bases fitting TRBD2. CDR3 length: 18 residues. Trimming removed 2 bases from V and 1 base from J; junction bases left unmatched: 11. Germline V gene lookup returns CDR1 SGHRS and CDR2 YFSETQ. The CDR3 DNA is TGCGCCAGCAGCTTCTATCGGGCTAGCGGGAAGGGCACAGATACGCAGTATTTT. Encoded protein: CASSFYRASGKGTDTQYF.

This clonotype was picked up many times. The chain joins TRBV5-6 to TRBJ1-1; D ambiguous. The V end was cut by 3 bases, the J end by 12 bases, with 15 bases between. Germline V gene data show CDR1 as SGHDT and CDR2 as YYEEEE. The CDR3 totals 12 residues. The CDR3 DNA sequence: TGTGCCAGCAGCTGGGGTCGCGGGGAAACTTTCTTT. It translates to CASSWGRGETFF.

This chain uses TRBV9 with TRBJ2-1, with TRBD2 matching over 12 bases. V shed 4 bases, J shed 8 bases, and the junction held 13 bases outside the gene matches. This CDR3 has 17 residues. Germline CDR1 and CDR2: SGDLS and YYNGEE. DNA of the CDR3: TGTGCCAGCAGCAAGACTAGCGGGAGTGATTTTTTCGATGAGCAGTTCTTC. It codes for CASSKTSGSDFFDEQFF.

The chain joins TRBV7-8 to TRBJ1-5, with TRBD1 as a possible D gene (5 bases). This CDR3 is built from 15 residues. V lost 2 bases, J lost 7 bases, and 15 bases lay in between. Germline V gene data show CDR1 as SGHVS and CDR2 as FQNEAQ. Here the CDR3 reads CASSLRATRGQPQHF. Written as DNA, the CDR3 is TGTGCCAGCAGCTTAAGGGCTACAAGGGGCCAGCCCCAGCATTTT.

This clonotype came up a few times. The chain has TRBV10-3 and TRBJ2-2; possibly TRBD2 for D (7 bases). Trimming pared 4 bases from V and 4 bases from J, leaving 19 bases between. Germline V gene sequence: CDR1 ENHRY, CDR2 SYGVKD. The CDR3 contains 17 residues. Here the CDR3 reads CAISGSQGRASTGELFF. CDR3 in DNA: TGTGCCATCAGTGGGTCGCAGGGGAGGGCCAGCACCGGGGAGCTGTTTTTT.

V and J are TRBV28 and TRBJ2-1, with D perhaps TRBD2 (6 bases). CDR1 MDHEN and CDR2 SYDVKM come from the germline V gene. The CDR3 has 16 residues. V lost 3 bases to trimming and J lost 4 bases, with 16 bases between them. As DNA, the CDR3 is TGTGCCAGCAGTTTCCGGAGGGACTTAAGGTACAATGAGCAGTTCTTC. This sequence encodes CASSFRRDLRYNEQFF.

This clonotype was detected many times. The rearrangement uses TRBV12-3 or TRBV12-4 and TRBJ2-3; no definite D call. The CDR3 contains 15 residues. Trimming removed 6 bases from V and 2 bases from J, with 15 bases in between. The CDR3 DNA follows: TGTGCCAGCAGCTCCACAGAGTTCCTCACAGATACGCAGTATTTT. Residues: CASSSTEFLTDTQYF.

This chain uses TRBV4-2 with TRBJ2-5; the match to TRBD2 covers 11 bases. Germline CDR1 and CDR2: LGHNA and YNFKEQ. CDR3 length equals 18 residues. V dropped 4 bases and J dropped 0; count of bases not matched to a gene: 10. DNA for the CDR3: TGTGCCAGCAGCCCAACCGGGACTAGCGGCGGGAACCAAGAGACCCAGTACTTC. Protein: CASSPTGTSGGNQETQYF.

This clonotype was seen only a few times. The chain carries TRBV28 and TRBJ1-2; D possibly corresponds to TRBD1 (5 bases). Germline V CDR1 and CDR2: MDHEN, SYDVKM. Trimming cost V 7 bases and J 1 base, with 16 bases left between them. The CDR3 has 15 amino acids. DNA for the CDR3: TGTGCCAGCACCCCGACTGGGGGTATTAACTATGGCTACACCTTC. Translation: CASTPTGGINYGYTF.

CDR3 nucleotides: TGTGCCAGCAGTGCCGGGACTAGCGGGACAGATACGCAGTATTTT. Its protein product is CASSAGTSGTDTQYF. This chain uses TRBV2 with TRBJ2-3, with TRBD2 matching over 12 bases. Trimming at V came to 4 bases and at J to 3 bases, leaving 2 bases not matched to a gene. The CDR3 covers 15 residues. Germline assignment: CDR1 SNHLY and CDR2 FYNNEI.

At least ten counts were recorded for this clonotype. The chain joins TRBV6-5 to TRBJ1-6; no reliable D call. CDR1 MNHEY and CDR2 SVGAGI come from the germline V gene. This CDR3 region has 12 residues. Trimming took 8 bases from V and 7 from J, leaving 9 bases between them. CDR3 DNA sequence: TGTGCCAGCGGTCGACGGAATTCACCCCTCCACTTT. Translating it yields CASGRRNSPLHF.

This clonotype was seen a handful of times. The chain recombines TRBV20-1 with TRBJ2-5; D is possibly TRBD1 (5 bases). Germline V gene sequence: CDR1 DFQATT, CDR2 SNEGSKA (reference sequence). V lost 3 bases, J lost 1 base, and 6 bases lay in between. CDR3 size: 12 residues. The CDR3 is CSARTAQETQYF. The CDR3 DNA reads as TGCAGTGCTAGGACAGCCCAAGAGACCCAGTACTTC.

There are a few counts of this clonotype. This chain uses TRBV9 with TRBJ2-3; a weak D match, TRBD1 (5 bases). V was cut by 3 bases and J by 1 base, with 18 bases left in between. The germline CDR1 and CDR2 sequences are SGDLS and YYNGEE. The CDR3 contains 17 residues. CDR3 sequence reads: CASSASFRAPGTDTQYF. The CDR3 nucleotides are TGTGCCAGCAGCGCGAGTTTCAGGGCCCCAGGCACAGATACGCAGTATTTT.

This clonotype has at least ten counts. The chain employs TRBV7-2 and TRBJ2-5, with 7 positions matching TRBD1. The CDR3 is 12 residues long. CDR1 is SGHTA, CDR2 FQGNSA, per germline. V was clipped by 7 bases and J by 5 bases; unmatched bases: 4. The CDR3 coding sequence is TGTGCCAGCAATCTACAGGGGGAGACCCAGTACTTC. It encodes CASNLQGETQYF. The full variable domain, with the rest looked up from reference TRBV7-2 and TRBJ2-5, is GAGVSQSPSNKVTEKGKDVELRCDPISGHTALYWYRQSLGQGLEFLIYFQGNSAPDKSGLPSDRFSAERTGGSVSTLTIQRTQQEDSAVYLCASNLQGETQYFGPGTRLLVL.

This clonotype showed up just a few times. The chain joins TRBV29-1 to TRBJ2-7; the match to TRBD1 covers 8 bases. Trimming removed 6 bases from V and 0 bases from J; junction bases left unmatched: 7. The germline V gene has CDR1 SQVTM and CDR2 ANQGSEA. The CDR3 has 14 amino acids. CDR3 DNA sequence: TGCAGCGTCCGACAGGGGCTCAGCTCCTACGAGCAGTACTTC. Translating it yields CSVRQGLSSYEQYF.

This clonotype has just a few counts. This chain links TRBV28 with TRBJ2-6, with D hard to call. Trimming removed 5 bases at V and 4 bases at J, with 12 bases between. The CDR3 is made up of 15 amino acids. Germline CDR1 MDHEN, CDR2 SYDVKM. The CDR3 sequence is CASSLEYSGANVLTF. The CDR3, as DNA: TGTGCCAGCAGTCTTGAGTACTCCGGGGCCAACGTCCTGACTTTC.

The gene calls are TRBV3-1 and TRBJ1-1; D not resolved. Germline CDR1 is LGHDT and CDR2 is YNNKEL (reference sequence). V was shortened by 3 bases and J by 10 bases, with 12 bases between the two germline ends. This CDR3 comprises 12 residues. The CDR3 here is CASSQSPLGAFF. CDR3 bases: TGTGCCAGCAGCCAGTCTCCACTGGGAGCTTTCTTT.

This clonotype was observed a few times. The J gene is TRBJ1-1, the V gene TRBV3-1; the D is unclear. This CDR3 has 12 amino acids. Trimming cost V 0 bases and J 10 bases, with 9 bases left between them. Germline assignment: CDR1 LGHDT and CDR2 YNNKEL (reference sequence). CDR3 sequence reads: CASSQDRRGAFF. The DNA for the CDR3 is TGTGCCAGCAGCCAAGATCGGAGAGGAGCTTTCTTT. Full variable domain (outside the CDR3, taken from reference TRBV3-1 and TRBJ1-1): DTAVSQTPKYLVTQMGNDKSIKCEQNLGHDTMYWYKQDSKKFLKIMFSYNNKELIINETVPNRFSPKSPDKAHLNLHINSLELGDSAVYFCASSQDRRGAFFGQGTRLTVV.

J is TRBJ2-1 and V is TRBV27, with D possibly matching TRBD2 (6 bases). Between the trimmed V and J ends, which lost 2 bases and 8 bases, there was a span of 13 bases. This CDR3 has 14 residues. CDR1 and CDR2 (germline): MNHEY, SMNVEV (reference sequence). CDR3 loop: CASSLVTSGDEQFF. The CDR3 DNA reads as TGTGCCAGCAGTTTAGTGACTAGTGGGGATGAGCAGTTCTTC.

The rearrangement joins TRBV7-2 to TRBJ2-5; D is possibly TRBD1 (6 bases). The CDR3 has 15 amino acids. CDR1 is SGHTA, CDR2 FQGNSA, per germline. V lost 1 base to trimming and J lost 4 bases, with 13 bases between them. This CDR3 is CASSLVDGGAETQYF. The CDR3 bases are TGTGCCAGCAGCTTAGTAGATGGGGGCGCAGAGACCCAGTACTTC.

V usage is TRBV10-3 and J usage is TRBJ2-2, with D possibly TRBD2 on 5 matching bases. The V gene's germline CDR1 is ENHRY and CDR2 SYGVKD. V lost 8 bases and J 3 bases, leaving 16 bases between the germline ends. This CDR3 has 15 residues. The CDR3 reads CAIAPGSGDTGELFF. The CDR3, as DNA: TGTGCCATCGCACCGGGTTCCGGGGACACCGGGGAGCTGTTTTTT.

V usage is TRBV29-1 and J usage is TRBJ2-6; D might be TRBD1 or TRBD2, each matching 8 bases. Trimming stripped 7 bases from V and 0 bases from J, with 22 bases between. Germline V gives CDR1 SQVTM, CDR2 ANQGSEA. The CDR3 length is 18 residues. CDR3 sequence (DNA): TGCAGCGCCTATAGCGGGACAGGTCCTAACTCTGGGGCCAACGTCCTGACTTTC. Residues: CSAYSGTGPNSGANVLTF.